A selection of T cell receptor beta chains follows, all from one sample in a study of blood T cell repertoires in COVID-19. Sequencing used immunoSEQ multiplex PCR; TCRdb keeps in-frame clones, though not all of them. The table includes roughly 57,000 clones, around 87% detected once. Sequencing input: peripheral blood. Receptors were obtained from a man aged 55 to 70 with active or convalescent COVID-19. The CDR3 runs from the conserved cysteine through the conserved F or W. A D gene is named only where the DNA matches it firmly. The size of a clone is reported for some rows only, either as once, few or many, or as a class for expanded clones.

d_call: -; clone_size: -; v_call: TRBV5-5; j_call: TRBJ1-6; cdr3_aa: CASSSQLNSPLHF; cdr3_nt: TGTGCCAGCAGCTCCCAGTTAAATTCACCCCTCCACTTT
d_call: -; clone_size: -; v_call: TRBV3-1/TRBV3-2; j_call: TRBJ1-2; cdr3_aa: CASSQGDIYGYTF; cdr3_nt: TGTGCCAGCAGCCAAGGGGACATCTATGGCTACACCTTC
d_call: -; clone_size: -; v_call: TRBV5-4; j_call: TRBJ2-1; cdr3_aa: CASSINNEQFF; cdr3_nt: TGTGCCAGCAGCATAAACAATGAGCAGTTCTTC
d_call: -; clone_size: few; v_call: TRBV5-4; j_call: TRBJ1-5; cdr3_aa: CASSLGGEKAGQPQHF; cdr3_nt: TGTGCCAGCAGCTTGGGGGGAGAAAAGGCGGGTCAGCCCCAGCATTTT
d_call: -; clone_size: -; v_call: TRBV27; j_call: TRBJ1-2; cdr3_aa: CASSLIGSDYGYTF; cdr3_nt: TGTGCCAGCAGTTTAATAGGAAGCGACTATGGCTACACCTTC
d_call: TRBD1; clone_size: -; v_call: TRBV29-1; j_call: TRBJ2-6; cdr3_aa: CSAAAGTAGANVLTF; cdr3_nt: TGCAGCGCCGCTGCAGGGACAGCTGGGGCCAACGTCCTGACTTTC
d_call: -; clone_size: -; v_call: TRBV29-1; j_call: TRBJ2-6; cdr3_aa: CSVYSGANVLTF; cdr3_nt: TGCAGCGTTTATTCTGGGGCCAACGTCCTGACTTTC
d_call: -; clone_size: -; v_call: TRBV11-3; j_call: TRBJ2-4; cdr3_aa: CASSFLGEGERQYF; cdr3_nt: TGTGCCAGCAGCTTTCTGGGTGAGGGAGAACGCCAGTACTTC
d_call: TRBD2; clone_size: few; v_call: TRBV7-6; j_call: TRBJ2-2; cdr3_aa: CASSLGSSGIGGELFF; cdr3_nt: TGTGCCAGCAGCTTAGGTTCTAGCGGGATAGGCGGGGAGCTGTTTTTT
d_call: -; clone_size: once; v_call: TRBV2; j_call: TRBJ2-5; cdr3_aa: CASSEVKRRQETQYF; cdr3_nt: TGTGCCAGCAGTGAGGTTAAGCGGAGGCAAGAGACCCAGTACTTC
d_call: -; clone_size: -; v_call: TRBV24-1; j_call: TRBJ2-2; cdr3_aa: CATSDRREAVRLEKLFF; cdr3_nt: TGTGCCACCAGTGATCGCAGGGAAGCAGTACGGTTAGAGAAGCTGTTTTTT
d_call: -; clone_size: -; v_call: TRBV28; j_call: TRBJ1-1; cdr3_aa: CASSSYRDTEAFF; cdr3_nt: TGTGCCAGCAGTTCCTACAGGGACACTGAAGCTTTCTTT
d_call: -; clone_size: -; v_call: TRBV5-8; j_call: TRBJ1-2; cdr3_aa: CASSLGGLSYGYTF; cdr3_nt: TGTGCCAGCAGCTTGGGGGGCTTAAGCTATGGCTACACCTTC
d_call: -; clone_size: -; v_call: TRBV4-3; j_call: TRBJ1-1; cdr3_aa: CASSQGHGEVAFF; cdr3_nt: TGCGCCAGCAGCCAAGGGCACGGGGAAGTAGCTTTCTTT
d_call: TRBD1; clone_size: few; v_call: TRBV28; j_call: TRBJ1-1; cdr3_aa: CASRFGTGNTEAFF; cdr3_nt: TGTGCCAGCAGATTCGGGACAGGTAACACTGAAGCTTTCTTT
d_call: -; clone_size: -; v_call: TRBV19; j_call: TRBJ1-5; cdr3_aa: CASSIVSSNQPQHF; cdr3_nt: TGTGCCAGTAGTATAGTCAGTAGCAATCAGCCCCAGCATTTT
d_call: -; clone_size: -; v_call: TRBV6-5; j_call: TRBJ1-1; cdr3_aa: CASSYGQNTEAFF; cdr3_nt: TGTGCCAGCAGTTATGGACAGAACACTGAAGCTTTCTTT
d_call: -; clone_size: -; v_call: TRBV24-1; j_call: TRBJ1-6; cdr3_aa: CATSGPQGSGTSPLHF; cdr3_nt: TGTGCCACCAGTGGCCCCCAGGGGTCAGGGACTTCACCCCTCCACTTT
d_call: -; clone_size: -; v_call: TRBV7-9; j_call: TRBJ1-4; cdr3_aa: CASSTEGGEKLFF; cdr3_nt: TGTGCCAGCAGCACGGAGGGTGGTGAAAAACTGTTTTTT
d_call: -; clone_size: -; v_call: TRBV7-2; j_call: TRBJ1-6; cdr3_aa: CASSRIGSRSPLHF; cdr3_nt: TGTGCCAGCAGCCGCATCGGGTCGCGTTCACCCCTCCACTTT
d_call: -; clone_size: -; v_call: TRBV11-2; j_call: TRBJ2-1; cdr3_aa: CASSFGPNNEQFF; cdr3_nt: TGTGCCAGCAGCTTTGGGCCTAACAATGAGCAGTTCTTC
d_call: -; clone_size: -; v_call: TRBV28; j_call: TRBJ2-5; cdr3_aa: CASSLLQETQYF; cdr3_nt: TGTGCCAGCAGTTTATTACAAGAGACCCAGTACTTC
d_call: -; clone_size: -; v_call: TRBV7-9; j_call: TRBJ2-5; cdr3_aa: CASSSWGREEETQYF; cdr3_nt: TGTGCCAGCAGCTCATGGGGGCGCGAGGAAGAGACCCAGTACTTC
d_call: -; clone_size: few; v_call: TRBV7-2; j_call: TRBJ2-1; cdr3_aa: CASTVGTWDYNEQFF; cdr3_nt: TGTGCCAGCACCGTCGGGACATGGGACTACAATGAGCAGTTCTTC
d_call: -; clone_size: -; v_call: TRBV4-1; j_call: TRBJ1-3; cdr3_aa: CASSQGGSSGNTIYF; cdr3_nt: TGCGCCAGCAGCCAAGGTGGCAGCTCTGGAAACACCATATATTTT
d_call: TRBD2; clone_size: -; v_call: TRBV6-1; j_call: TRBJ2-7; cdr3_aa: CASSETWRGAYEQYF; cdr3_nt: TGTGCCAGCAGTGAAACCTGGCGGGGGGCCTACGAGCAGTACTTC
d_call: -; clone_size: -; v_call: TRBV5-1; j_call: TRBJ2-7; cdr3_aa: CASSWTEAEVGLRSYEQYF; cdr3_nt: TGCGCCAGCAGCTGGACCGAAGCGGAAGTGGGTCTCAGATCCTACGAGCAGTACTTC
d_call: TRBD1; clone_size: once; v_call: TRBV6-1; j_call: TRBJ1-6; cdr3_aa: CASSEEAGGFYNSPLHF; cdr3_nt: TGTGCCAGCAGTGAAGAGGCAGGGGGCTTTTATAATTCACCCCTCCACTTT
d_call: -; clone_size: -; v_call: TRBV7-9; j_call: TRBJ2-1; cdr3_aa: CASSLGGGNEQFF; cdr3_nt: TGTGCCAGCAGCTTAGGAGGGGGCAATGAGCAGTTCTTC
d_call: -; clone_size: -; v_call: TRBV4-2; j_call: TRBJ1-2; cdr3_aa: CASSRERGNYGYTF; cdr3_nt: TGTGCCAGCAGCCGGGAGAGGGGGAACTATGGCTACACCTTC
d_call: -; clone_size: -; v_call: TRBV18; j_call: TRBJ1-1; cdr3_aa: CASSPESGMNTEAFF; cdr3_nt: TGTGCCAGCTCACCCGAGTCGGGGATGAACACTGAAGCTTTCTTT
d_call: TRBD1; clone_size: -; v_call: TRBV5-1; j_call: TRBJ1-1; cdr3_aa: CASSLTGANMNTEAFF; cdr3_nt: TGCGCCAGCAGCTTGACAGGGGCGAATATGAACACTGAAGCTTTCTTT
d_call: TRBD2; clone_size: -; v_call: TRBV7-3; j_call: TRBJ2-3; cdr3_aa: CASSLELKRGFGLDTQYF; cdr3_nt: TGTGCCAGCAGCTTGGAGCTGAAGCGGGGGTTTGGCCTAGATACGCAGTATTTT
d_call: -; clone_size: -; v_call: TRBV5-1; j_call: TRBJ1-4; cdr3_aa: CASSASQGNEKLFF; cdr3_nt: TGCGCCAGCAGTGCGAGTCAGGGTAATGAAAAACTGTTTTTT
d_call: -; clone_size: few; v_call: TRBV25-1; j_call: TRBJ2-7; cdr3_aa: CASRSRGNPGEQYF; cdr3_nt: TGTGCCAGCAGGTCTAGGGGAAACCCAGGCGAGCAGTACTTC
d_call: -; clone_size: -; v_call: TRBV5-1; j_call: TRBJ2-1; cdr3_aa: CASSFIGDSYNEQFF; cdr3_nt: TGCGCCAGCAGCTTTATCGGGGACTCCTACAATGAGCAGTTCTTC
d_call: -; clone_size: -; v_call: TRBV9; j_call: TRBJ1-6; cdr3_aa: CASSEGHLYNSPLHF; cdr3_nt: TGTGCCAGCAGCGAGGGGCATCTCTATAATTCACCCCTCCACTTT
d_call: TRBD1; clone_size: -; v_call: TRBV2; j_call: TRBJ1-1; cdr3_aa: CASSDPGQQAFF; cdr3_nt: TGTGCCAGCAGTGATCCGGGACAGCAAGCTTTCTTT
d_call: -; clone_size: -; v_call: TRBV5-1; j_call: TRBJ2-5; cdr3_aa: CASSFPGGSGETQYF; cdr3_nt: TGCGCCAGCAGCTTTCCCGGTGGGTCAGGGGAGACCCAGTACTTC
d_call: -; clone_size: many; v_call: TRBV15; j_call: TRBJ1-1; cdr3_aa: CATTREEGWGPGTEAFF; cdr3_nt: TGTGCCACCACGAGGGAGGAGGGGTGGGGTCCGGGCACTGAAGCTTTCTTT
d_call: -; clone_size: -; v_call: TRBV5-4; j_call: TRBJ2-7; cdr3_aa: CASSLNGGYEQYF; cdr3_nt: TGTGCCAGCAGCTTGAACGGGGGCTACGAGCAGTACTTC
d_call: -; clone_size: -; v_call: TRBV19; j_call: TRBJ2-1; cdr3_aa: CASSIDLRLNEQFF; cdr3_nt: TGTGCCAGTAGTATAGATCTGCGGTTAAATGAGCAGTTCTTC